This T cell receptor (beta chain) was captured by sequencing in a study of CD8 T cells in Susac syndrome. The study's findings and limits: The CD4+ T cell repertoires of Susac syndrome were found to show no clonal expansion. The study conceded that relatively few individuals underwent its TCR sequencing and HLA analysis.

Sequencing of TCR beta was carried out in blood CD8+ and CD4+ T cells. The CD8+ and CD4+ T cells were negatively isolated, with the TEMRA cells enriched by FACS. V trimming: 1 base; J trimming: 5 bases; junction bases outside the gene matches: 9. CDR3 length: 16 amino acids. Germline loops: CDR1 DFQATT, CDR2 SNEGSKA (reference sequence). A word on this clonotype: Its antigen is unidentified.

Random hexamers were used to reverse transcribe an amount of about 0.5 to 1 ug RNA. One entry per CDR3 protein results from TCRdb running MiXCR on the immunoSEQ multiplex PCR reads. The sample holds over 65,000 distinct CDR3 sequences, approximately 94% seen once. V gene TRBV20-1 combines with J gene TRBJ2-4; TRBD2 matches 9 bases. Sequences were obtained from CD4+ T cells from PBMCs. The sequence was collected from a human donor with Susac syndrome. This CDR3 is CSARAWLAGRENIQYF. The CDR3 DNA sequence: TGCAGTGCTAGAGCCTGGCTAGCGGGAAGGGAAAACATTCAGTACTTC.